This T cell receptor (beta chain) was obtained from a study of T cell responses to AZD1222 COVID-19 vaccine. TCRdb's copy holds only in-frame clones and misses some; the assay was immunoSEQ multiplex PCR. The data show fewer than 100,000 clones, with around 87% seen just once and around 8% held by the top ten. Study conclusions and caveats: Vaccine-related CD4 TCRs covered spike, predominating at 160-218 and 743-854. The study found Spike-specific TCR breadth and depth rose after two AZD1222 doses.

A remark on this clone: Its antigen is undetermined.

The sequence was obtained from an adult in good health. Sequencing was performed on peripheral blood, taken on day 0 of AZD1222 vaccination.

CDR3 residues: CASSVRGENTGELFF. CDR3 sequence (DNA): TGTGCCAGCAGTGTGAGGGGAGAGAACACCGGGGAGCTGTTTTTT. The chain recombines TRBV2 with TRBJ2-2; possibly TRBD1 or TRBD2 for D (5 bases each). Trimming pared 4 bases from V and 1 base from J, leaving 10 bases between. The CDR3 has 15 residues. CDR1 is SNHLY, CDR2 FYNNEI, per germline. The full variable domain, rest sourced from reference TRBV2 and TRBJ2-2, is EPEVTQTPSHQVTQMGQEVILRCVPISNHLYFYWYRQILGQKVEFLVSFYNNEISEKSEIFDDQFSVERPDGSNFTLKIRSTKLEDSAMYFCASSVRGENTGELFFGEGSRLTVL.